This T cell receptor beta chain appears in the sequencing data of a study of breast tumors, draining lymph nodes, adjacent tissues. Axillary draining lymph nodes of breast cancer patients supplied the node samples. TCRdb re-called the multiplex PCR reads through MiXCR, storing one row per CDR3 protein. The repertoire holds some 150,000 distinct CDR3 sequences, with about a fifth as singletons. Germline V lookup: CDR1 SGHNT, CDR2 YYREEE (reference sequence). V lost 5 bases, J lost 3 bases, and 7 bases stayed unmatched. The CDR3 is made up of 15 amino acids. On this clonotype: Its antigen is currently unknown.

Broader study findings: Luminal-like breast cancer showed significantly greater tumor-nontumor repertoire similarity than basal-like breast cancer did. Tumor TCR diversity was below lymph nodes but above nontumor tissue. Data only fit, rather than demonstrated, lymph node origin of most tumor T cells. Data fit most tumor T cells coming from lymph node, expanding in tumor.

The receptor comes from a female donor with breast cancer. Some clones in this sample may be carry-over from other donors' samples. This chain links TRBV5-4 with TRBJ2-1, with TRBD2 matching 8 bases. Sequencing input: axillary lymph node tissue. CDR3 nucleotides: TGTGCCAGCAGTGGGGGGCTAGCGGGCTACAATGAGCAGTTCTTC. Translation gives CASSGGLAGYNEQFF. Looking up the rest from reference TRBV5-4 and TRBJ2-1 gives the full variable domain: ETGVTQSPTHLIKTRGQQVTLRCSSQSGHNTVSWYQQALGQGPQFIFQYYREEENGRGNFPPRFSGLQFPNYSSELNVNALELDDSALYLCASSGGLAGYNEQFFGPGTRLTVL.